These 5 T cell receptor beta chains originate from one sample sequenced in a study of identical twins. TCRdb ran MiXCR on the 5' RACE reads and lists one entry per CDR3 protein. Found here are fewer than 550,000 distinct CDR3 sequences, 12% to 15% of them singletons; the top ten hold roughly 0.4%. This same sample was also taken into another study, of yellow fever vaccine responses in identical twins.

Sequencing input: CD4+ T cells sorted from blood. Receptor source: a young woman in good health.

On this clonotype: At one of its ends the junction is not consistent with the germline gene, which may arise from a read error. The J gene is TRBJ1-3, the V gene TRBV20-1; 7 nucleotides align to TRBD1. This CDR3 region has 16 residues. Per germline, CDR1 DFQATT and CDR2 SNEGSKA (reference sequence). The chain's CDR3 is CCARDREGAPGNTIYF. The CDR3 nucleotides are TGCTGTGCTAGAGATCGGGAGGGGGCTCCTGGAAACACCATATATTTT.

The genes are TRBV7-6 and TRBJ1-1; TRBD1 is a possible D gene (6 bases). CDR1 SGHVS and CDR2 FNYEAQ come from the germline V gene. The CDR3 runs to 16 residues. The V and J ends lost 0 bases and 2 bases respectively, with 13 bases between them. The CDR3 loop reads CASSLATQGRNTEAFF. The CDR3 DNA reads as TGTGCCAGCAGCTTAGCTACACAGGGCCGAAACACTGAAGCTTTCTTT.

This clonotype showed up just a few times. The chain recombines TRBV7-8 with TRBJ1-3, with D uncertain. The CDR3 loop spans 14 amino acids. V lost 6 bases and J 1 base, leaving 10 bases between the germline ends. Germline lookup yields CDR1 SGHVS and CDR2 FQNEAQ. CDR3 loop: CASSQPQSGNTIYF. CDR3 nucleotides: TGTGCCAGCAGTCAGCCCCAATCTGGAAACACCATATATTTT. Using reference TRBV7-8 and TRBJ1-3 for the parts outside the CDR3, the full variable domain is GAGVSQSPRYKVAKRGQDVALRCDPISGHVSLFWYQQALGQGPEFLTYFQNEAQLDKSGLPSDRFFAERPEGSVSTLKIQRTQQEDSAVYLCASSQPQSGNTIYFGEGSWLTVV.

This clonotype occurred a few times. This chain uses TRBV5-5 with TRBJ2-5, with D perhaps given as TRBD1 or TRBD2 (5 bases each). V was shortened by 0 bases and J by 9 bases, with 18 bases between the two germline ends. Germline V lookup: CDR1 SGHKS, CDR2 YYEKEE (reference sequence). The CDR3 totals 15 residues. DNA for the CDR3: TGTGCCAGCAGCTTGGGAGGGGTCCTAGAATTGGCCCAGTACTTC. This sequence encodes CASSLGGVLELAQYF.

This clonotype was counted a few times. The chain employs TRBV5-1 and TRBJ1-2; possibly TRBD1 for D (6 bases). CDR1 and CDR2 from the germline V gene are SGHRS and YFSETQ. Deletions cut 5 bases from V and 1 base from J, with 9 bases between. The CDR3 covers 13 residues. The CDR3 spells CASRADSNYGYTF. The DNA for the CDR3 is TGCGCCAGCAGGGCGGACAGTAACTATGGCTACACCTTC.